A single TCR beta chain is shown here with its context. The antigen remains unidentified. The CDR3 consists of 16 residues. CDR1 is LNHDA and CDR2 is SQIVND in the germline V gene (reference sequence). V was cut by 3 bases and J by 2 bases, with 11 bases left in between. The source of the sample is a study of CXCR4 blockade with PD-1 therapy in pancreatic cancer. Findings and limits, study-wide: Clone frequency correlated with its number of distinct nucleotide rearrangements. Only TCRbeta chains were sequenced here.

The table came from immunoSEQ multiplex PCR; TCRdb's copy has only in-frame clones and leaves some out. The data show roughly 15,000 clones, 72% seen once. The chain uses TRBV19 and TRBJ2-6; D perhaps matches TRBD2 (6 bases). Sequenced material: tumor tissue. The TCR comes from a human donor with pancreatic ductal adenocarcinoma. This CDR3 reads CASSMRGGTGANVLTF. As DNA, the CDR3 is TGTGCCAGTAGTATGAGAGGCGGGACTGGGGCCAACGTCCTGACTTTC. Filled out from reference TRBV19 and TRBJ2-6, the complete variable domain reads DGGITQSPKYLFRKEGQNVTLSCEQNLNHDAMYWYRQDPGQGLRLIYYSQIVNDFQKGDIAEGYSVSREKKESFPLTVTSAQKNPTAFYLCASSMRGGTGANVLTFGAGSRLTVL.